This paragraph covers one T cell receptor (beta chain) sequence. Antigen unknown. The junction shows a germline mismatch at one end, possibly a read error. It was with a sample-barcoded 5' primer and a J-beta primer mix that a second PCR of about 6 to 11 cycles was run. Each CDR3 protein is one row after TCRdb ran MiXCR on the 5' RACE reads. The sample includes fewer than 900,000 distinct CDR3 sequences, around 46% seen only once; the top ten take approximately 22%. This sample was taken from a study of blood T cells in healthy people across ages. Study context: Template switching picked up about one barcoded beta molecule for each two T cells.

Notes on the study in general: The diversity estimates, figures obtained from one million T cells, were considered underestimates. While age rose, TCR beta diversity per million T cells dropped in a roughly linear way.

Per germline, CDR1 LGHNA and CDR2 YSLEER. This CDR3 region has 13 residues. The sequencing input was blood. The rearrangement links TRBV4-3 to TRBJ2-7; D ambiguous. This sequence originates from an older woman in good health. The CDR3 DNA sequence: TGCGCCAGCAGCCTTGGAAGCTCCTACGAGCGGTACTTC. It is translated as CASSLGSSYERYF.